The present TCR beta chain was sequenced within a study of T cells in Graves' hyperthyroidism and ophthalmopathy. Trimming took 2 bases from V and 3 from J, leaving 11 bases between them. Germline V CDR1 and CDR2: GTSNPN, SVGIG (reference sequence). This CDR3 region has 13 residues. This clonotype was recorded many times. Regions amplified from RNA transcripts were the TCR beta CDR3 regions. A set of HTBI primers served as the primers for a first-round RT-PCR of the TCR CDR3. TCRdb itself ran the multiplex PCR reads through MiXCR, one entry per CDR3 protein. The repertoire includes fewer than 750,000 distinct CDR3 sequences, about 14% of them detected once, and about 4.5% sits in the top ten.

Sequenced: blood. The chain recombines TRBV30 with TRBJ2-7; possibly TRBD1 for D (6 bases). This TCR came from a woman aged 40 to 55 with Graves' ophthalmopathy. The CDR3 region is CAWSTGHDYEQYF. CDR3 coding DNA: TGTGCCTGGAGTACGGGACACGACTACGAGCAGTACTTC.